One and the same sample provided the 32 T cell receptor beta chains below, sequenced in a study of blood T cell repertoires in COVID-19. The table came from immunoSEQ multiplex PCR; TCRdb's copy has only in-frame clones and leaves some out. The sample gives approximately 130,000 clones, 80% to 90% of which show up once; approximately 30% is in the top ten. The sample consisted of peripheral blood. The source of these receptors is a man between 65 and 80 years old with active or convalescent COVID-19.

The chain couples TRBV18 to TRBJ2-7; unclear D gene. From germline, CDR1 is KGHSH and CDR2 LQKENI. This CDR3 has 13 residues. The V and J ends lost 0 bases and 7 bases respectively, with 10 bases between them. DNA for the CDR3: TGTGCCAGCTCACCACCAAGCGTGGATGAGCAGTACTTC. This codes for CASSPPSVDEQYF.

The rearrangement joins TRBV5-3 to TRBJ2-2; the match to TRBD2 covers 8 bases. TRBV5-3 is filed as an ORF, its function uncertain. Trimming took 10 bases from V and 4 from J; bases not matched to a gene: 15. The CDR3 runs to 16 residues. The CDR3 sequence is CAPSRVAGGLTGELFF. The CDR3 DNA reads TGTGCCCCTAGTCGGGTGGCGGGGGGACTCACCGGGGAGCTGTTTTTT.

The chain uses TRBV6-6 and TRBJ2-2; 8 bases agree with TRBD1. V gave up 6 bases and J gave up 4 bases; unmatched junction bases: 4. The germline gives CDR1 MNHNY, CDR2 SVGAGI (reference sequence). This CDR3 region has 14 residues. DNA of the CDR3: TGTGCCAGCAGCCTGGGACAGGTCACCGGGGAGCTGTTTTTT. It translates to CASSLGQVTGELFF.

This CDR3 is CAPRPGGGKTYEQYF. The CDR3 DNA reads as TGTGCCCCCCGGCCCGGGGGGGGGAAAACCTACGAGCAGTACTTC. The V and J genes are TRBV13 and TRBJ2-7; the match to TRBD2 covers 8 bases. This CDR3 comprises 15 residues. V was pared by 11 bases and J by 2 bases, with 14 bases of the junction left unmatched. Germline loops: CDR1 PRHDT, CDR2 FYEKMQ (reference sequence).

In regard to this clone: In the same sample, other DNA sequences code for this CDR3. The chain couples TRBV28 to TRBJ2-7; D might be TRBD1 (6 bases). The CDR3 totals 13 residues. Trimming took 6 bases from V and 1 from J, leaving 10 bases between them. Germline V gene lookup returns CDR1 MDHEN and CDR2 SYDVKM. The CDR3 region has the DNA TGTGCCAGCAGACCTACAGGGTCCTACGAGCAGTACTTC. This sequence encodes CASRPTGSYEQYF.

The rearrangement joins TRBV30 to TRBJ1-2; a weak D match, TRBD1 (6 bases). This CDR3 has 12 amino acids. Germline values: CDR1 GTSNPN, CDR2 SVGIG (reference sequence). V lost 4 bases to trimming and J lost 3 bases, with 9 bases between them. CDR3 in DNA: TGTGCCTGGATGGGGGCAGACTATGGCTACACCTTC. As protein: CAWMGADYGYTF.

The chain couples TRBV9 to TRBJ1-5; D unresolved. In germline, CDR1 is SGDLS, CDR2 YYNGEE. This CDR3 is built from 15 residues. V was pared by 0 bases and J by 4 bases, with 11 bases between. The CDR3 region has the DNA TGTGCCAGCAGCGTAGTGGCGGAACCAAATCAGCCCCAGCATTTT. Translated: CASSVVAEPNQPQHF.

The V call is TRBV19, the J call TRBJ1-4; 9 bases map to TRBD1. CDR1 is LNHDA and CDR2 is SQIVND in the germline V gene (reference sequence). The V segment lost 5 bases and the J segment 4 bases; nucleotides outside the gene matches: 5. The CDR3 spans 15 residues. The DNA of the CDR3 is TGTGCCAGTAGTGGATGGGGACAGGGTAATGAAAAACTGTTTTTT. Amino acid sequence: CASSGWGQGNEKLFF.

This sequence joins TRBV7-9 and TRBJ1-6, with 10 bases fitting TRBD1. This CDR3 contains 18 residues. Germline assignment: CDR1 SEHNR and CDR2 FQNEAQ (reference sequence). V lost 4 bases, J lost 6 bases, and 12 bases stayed unmatched. CDR3 DNA sequence: TGTGCCAGCAGCTACGACCGGGACAGGGGTCGGAGTAATTCACCCCTCCACTTT. Its translation: CASSYDRDRGRSNSPLHF.

The chain carries TRBV4-1 and TRBJ2-6, with D possibly being TRBD1 (6 bases). Trimming pared 1 base from V and 11 bases from J, leaving 15 bases between. Looked up from germline, CDR1 is MGHRA and CDR2 is YSYEKL. The CDR3 extends over 15 amino acids. CDR3 sequence (DNA): TGCGCCAGCAGCCAAGCACAGGGAGTTGCCCACGTCCTGACTTTC. It specifies CASSQAQGVAHVLTF.

The V call is TRBV29-1, the J call TRBJ2-1; 8 nucleotides line up with TRBD1. Germline CDR1 SQVTM, CDR2 ANQGSEA. The CDR3 contains 11 residues. Losses at the gene ends were 3 bases for V and 12 bases for J; bases not matched to a gene: 4. This chain's CDR3 is CSVEQGAVQFF. DNA of the CDR3: TGCAGCGTTGAGCAGGGGGCGGTGCAGTTCTTC.

The chain uses TRBV18 and TRBJ1-5; the match to TRBD1 covers 8 bases. This CDR3 comprises 15 residues. The V gene's germline CDR1 is KGHSH and CDR2 LQKENI. Trimming took 2 bases from V and 5 from J; bases not matched to a gene: 5. CDR3 amino acids: CASSPGAGGDQPQHF. In DNA form, the CDR3 reads TGTGCCAGCTCACCAGGGGCAGGGGGCGATCAGCCCCAGCATTTT. The variable domain in full, with the rest retrieved from reference TRBV18 and TRBJ1-5, is NAGVMQNPRHLVRRRGQEARLRCSPMKGHSHVYWYRQLPEEGLKFMVYLQKENIIDESGMPKERFSAEFPKEGPSILRIQQVVRGDSAAYFCASSPGAGGDQPQHFGDGTRLSIL.

The chain recombines TRBV9 with TRBJ2-7; 8 bases map to TRBD2. Trimming removed 5 bases from V and 5 bases from J; junction bases left unmatched: 9. CDR1 is SGDLS and CDR2 is YYNGEE in the germline V gene. The length of the CDR3 is 14 residues. In DNA form, the CDR3 reads TGTGCCAGCAGTGTCAGCGGGAGTATCCACGAGCAGTACTTC. This encodes CASSVSGSIHEQYF.

This chain links TRBV5-1 with TRBJ1-1; 8 nucleotides match TRBD1. Germline loops: CDR1 SGHRS, CDR2 YFSETQ. The CDR3 is 14 amino acids. Unmatched junction bases numbered 6, after V lost 3 bases and J lost 5 bases. CDR3 residues: CASSSDREYTEAFF. The CDR3 region has the DNA TGCGCCAGCAGCTCGGACAGGGAGTATACTGAAGCTTTCTTT.

The rearrangement links TRBV7-6 to TRBJ2-1; 7 bases align to TRBD2. Per germline, CDR1 SGHVS and CDR2 FNYEAQ. This CDR3 has 17 amino acids. V shed 2 bases, J shed 0 bases, and the junction held 7 bases outside the gene matches. The CDR3 nucleotides read TGTGCCAGCAGCTTAAGGAGCGGGGCTAGCTCCTACAATGAGCAGTTCTTC. It encodes CASSLRSGASSYNEQFF.

CDR3 sequence reads: CSVDYVLNTEAFF. DNA of the CDR3: TGCAGCGTTGATTACGTCCTAAACACTGAAGCTTTCTTT. The chain joins TRBV29-1 to TRBJ1-1; D is ambiguous. The CDR3 runs to 13 residues. V was shortened by 3 bases and J by 2 bases, with 10 bases between the two germline ends. CDR1 SQVTM and CDR2 ANQGSEA come from the germline V gene.

This clone was observed a single time. CDR3 bases: TGTGCCAGTAGTATTGAAGGGACTTACCTCTACAATGAGCAGTTCTTC. Protein sequence: CASSIEGTYLYNEQFF. The V and J genes are TRBV19 and TRBJ2-1; D may be TRBD2 (6 bases). Germline CDR1 and CDR2: LNHDA and SQIVND (reference sequence). The germline V and J ends were trimmed by 3 bases and 3 bases, with 15 bases remaining between them. The CDR3 length is 16 residues. The variable domain in full, completed from reference TRBV19 and TRBJ2-1, reads DGGITQSPKYLFRKEGQNVTLSCEQNLNHDAMYWYRQDPGQGLRLIYYSQIVNDFQKGDIAEGYSVSREKKESFPLTVTSAQKNPTAFYLCASSIEGTYLYNEQFFGPGTRLTVL.

This clone showed up just once. The rearrangement uses TRBV18 and TRBJ2-5; TRBD1 aligns across 9 bases. Trimming at V came to 3 bases and at J to 5 bases, leaving 7 bases not matched to a gene. This CDR3 region has 15 residues. Germline CDR1 is KGHSH and CDR2 is LQKENI. In DNA form, the CDR3 reads TGTGCCAGCTCACCTCCGGGACAGGGTTCCGAGACCCAGTACTTC. Protein product: CASSPPGQGSETQYF.

This chain connects TRBV27 to TRBJ1-2; a weak D match, TRBD1 (5 bases). The length of the CDR3 is 14 residues. Per germline, CDR1 MNHEY and CDR2 SMNVEV (reference sequence). Trimming shortened V by 2 bases and J by 2 bases, and 9 bases separated the two germline ends. In DNA form, the CDR3 reads TGTGCCAGCAGTTTAAGGGCAGGGAACTATGGCTACACCTTC. Protein sequence: CASSLRAGNYGYTF.

The chain employs TRBV3-1 (or the pseudogene TRBV3-2) and TRBJ1-1; no clear D. The CDR3 consists of 14 residues. Trimming removed 4 bases at V and 2 bases at J, with 11 bases between. CDR1 and CDR2 (germline): LGHDT, YNNKEL (reference sequence). In nucleotides, the CDR3 is TGTGCCAGCAGCCCGAAAGCAAAAAACACTGAAGCTTTCTTT. This encodes CASSPKAKNTEAFF.

A single count supports this clone. The CDR3 DNA reads as TGTGCCAGCAGTTACTCGACTGGGGCAATCTCCTACGAGCAGTACTTC. Its translation: CASSYSTGAISYEQYF. The V gene is TRBV6-5, the J gene TRBJ2-7, with TRBD1 as a possible D gene (5 bases). V was pared by 0 bases and J by 0 bases, with 12 bases between. Germline CDR1 reads MNHEY; CDR2 reads SVGAGI. The CDR3 is 16 residues long.

V usage is TRBV6-5 and J usage is TRBJ2-7; D may be TRBD2 (5 bases). V lost 6 bases and J 6 bases, leaving 18 bases between the germline ends. Germline-derived CDR1 and CDR2 are MNHEY and SVGAGI. CDR3 size: 14 residues. The CDR3 nucleotides are TGTGCCAGCAGGACTGGGAGATTGATAGGCGAGCAGTACTTC. The encoded protein is CASRTGRLIGEQYF.

This rearrangement joins TRBV2 to TRBJ2-7; perhaps TRBD1 as D (5 bases). Trimming left V 4 bases short and J 0 bases short, with 16 bases between. Looked up from germline, CDR1 is SNHLY and CDR2 is FYNNEI. The CDR3 has 16 residues. The CDR3 protein is CASSGTLQGHSYEQYF. CDR3 nucleotide sequence: TGTGCCAGCAGTGGAACCTTGCAGGGCCACTCCTACGAGCAGTACTTC. Full variable domain (remainder filled in from reference TRBV2 and TRBJ2-7): EPEVTQTPSHQVTQMGQEVILRCVPISNHLYFYWYRQILGQKVEFLVSFYNNEISEKSEIFDDQFSVERPDGSNFTLKIRSTKLEDSAMYFCASSGTLQGHSYEQYFGPGTRLTVT.

The chain couples TRBV23-1 to TRBJ2-5; TRBD1 matches at 9 bases. TRBV23-1 is known as an ORF, though its function is uncertain. The CDR3 extends over 16 amino acids. J lost 5 bases, V lost 2 bases, and 9 bases had no gene match. In DNA, the CDR3 is TGCGCCAGCAGTCAAGGCACAGGGGGCCCGTGGGAGACCCAGTACTTC. It translates to CASSQGTGGPWETQYF.

The chain is built from TRBV7-9 and TRBJ2-4; TRBD1 aligns across 7 bases. This CDR3 is 12 amino acids long. CDR1 and CDR2 (germline): SEHNR, FQNEAQ (reference sequence). J gave up 14 bases and V 5 bases, and 9 bases lay outside the gene matches. For the CDR3, the DNA is TGTGCCAGCAGCGGATTGGGACAGACCGAGTACTTC. Translation gives CASSGLGQTEYF.

The chain employs TRBV19 and TRBJ2-7, with 11 nucleotides matching TRBD1. The V and J ends lost 5 bases and 6 bases, in that order; junction bases with no gene match: 9. CDR3 length equals 15 residues. Germline V gene sequence: CDR1 LNHDA, CDR2 SQIVND (reference sequence). The CDR3 DNA reads as TGTGCCAGTAGTTTCCGGGACAGGGGGATGTCCGAGCAGTACTTC. Translated, it gives CASSFRDRGMSEQYF.

CDR3 protein: CASSFGTSGTRAYNEQFF. CDR3 DNA: TGTGCCAGTAGTTTCGGGACTAGCGGGACAAGGGCCTACAATGAGCAGTTCTTC. J is TRBJ2-1 and V is TRBV19; 13 bases are shared with TRBD2. Germline-derived CDR1 and CDR2 are LNHDA and SQIVND (reference sequence). The V and J ends lost 5 bases and 2 bases, in that order; junction bases with no gene match: 9. This CDR3 comprises 18 residues.

The chain couples TRBV7-3 to TRBJ2-2; 9 bases match TRBD2. The CDR3 extends over 14 amino acids. Trimming removed 6 bases from V and 7 bases from J; junction bases left unmatched: 6. From germline, CDR1 is SGHTA and CDR2 FQGTGA. For the CDR3, the DNA is TGTGCCAGCAGTCGGGCGGGAGGGGACGGGGAGCTGTTTTTT. Its translation is CASSRAGGDGELFF.

This rearrangement joins TRBV18 to TRBJ1-2; a weak D match, TRBD1 (5 bases). This CDR3 comprises 14 residues. Per the germline V gene, CDR1 is KGHSH and CDR2 is LQKENI. Between the trimmed V and J ends, which lost 5 bases and 3 bases, there was a span of 13 bases. This CDR3 reads CASSWDSAHYGYTF. The CDR3 region has the DNA TGTGCCAGCTCATGGGACTCTGCACACTATGGCTACACCTTC.

The gene calls are TRBV29-1 and TRBJ1-2; 7 nucleotides align to TRBD1. In germline, CDR1 is SQVTM, CDR2 ANQGSEA. The V segment lost 6 bases and the J segment 5 bases; nucleotides outside the gene matches: 6. There are 12 residues in the CDR3. The CDR3: CSVDGTAYGYTF. As DNA, the CDR3 is TGCAGCGTGGACGGGACAGCTTATGGCTACACCTTC.

The chain joins TRBV7-6 to TRBJ2-3; 11 bases map to TRBD2. The CDR3 consists of 15 residues. The V gene end was trimmed by 5 bases and the J gene end by 1 base; junction bases not matched to a gene: 2. Germline lookup yields CDR1 SGHVS and CDR2 FNYEAQ. CDR3 region: CASSVLAGGTDTQYF. The CDR3, as DNA: TGTGCCAGCAGCGTACTAGCGGGAGGCACAGATACGCAGTATTTT.

V usage is TRBV7-8 and J usage is TRBJ2-5; TRBD2 matches 7 bases. CDR3 length equals 16 residues. Germline lookup yields CDR1 SGHVS and CDR2 FQNEAQ. The trim removed 2 bases at V and 4 bases at J, leaving 10 bases unmatched. The CDR3 spells CASSLKRLARTETQYF. In nucleotides, the CDR3 is TGTGCCAGCAGCTTAAAGAGACTAGCTCGGACAGAGACCCAGTACTTC.